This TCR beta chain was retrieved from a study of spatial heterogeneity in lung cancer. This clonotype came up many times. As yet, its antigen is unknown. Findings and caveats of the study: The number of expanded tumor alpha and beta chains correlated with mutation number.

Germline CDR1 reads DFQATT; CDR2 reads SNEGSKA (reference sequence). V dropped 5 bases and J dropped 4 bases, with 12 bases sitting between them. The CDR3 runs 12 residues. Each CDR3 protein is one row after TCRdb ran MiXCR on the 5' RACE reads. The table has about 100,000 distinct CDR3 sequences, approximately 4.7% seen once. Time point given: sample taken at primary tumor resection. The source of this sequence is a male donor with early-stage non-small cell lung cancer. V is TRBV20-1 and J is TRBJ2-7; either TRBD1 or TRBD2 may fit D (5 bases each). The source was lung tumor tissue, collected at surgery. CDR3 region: CSADRGFYEQYF. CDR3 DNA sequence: TGCAGTGCTGACAGAGGGTTTTACGAGCAGTACTTC.